The 7 T cell receptor beta chains below were found in one sample sequenced in a study of blood T cell repertoires in COVID-19. The method was immunoSEQ multiplex PCR; TCRdb's version includes in-frame clones alone and lacks a portion of them. The data contain around 68,000 clones, 87% of them singletons. Sequenced material: peripheral blood. The receptors were sampled from a man aged 45-65 years with active COVID-19.

The chain joins TRBV2 to TRBJ1-2, with D uncertain. CDR1 is SNHLY and CDR2 is FYNNEI in the germline V gene. The CDR3 runs to 14 residues. Trimming removed 3 bases from V and 6 bases from J, with 14 bases in between. The CDR3 nucleotides read TGTGCCAGCAGTGACCCGGGTTGGTCCCATGGCTACACCTTC. The encoded protein is CASSDPGWSHGYTF.

This clone was counted only a few times. This chain connects TRBV7-6 to TRBJ1-6, with D unclear. The germline gives CDR1 SGHVS, CDR2 FNYEAQ. Trimming left V 1 base short and J 8 bases short, with 9 bases between. The CDR3 has 14 amino acids. The CDR3 coding sequence is TGTGCCAGCAGCTTAGACGGGAGGGATTCACCCCTCCACTTT. It is translated as CASSLDGRDSPLHF.

This clone was found a few times. The chain couples TRBV4-1 to TRBJ2-7; D is perhaps TRBD1 (6 bases). V dropped 3 bases and J dropped 1 base, with 16 bases sitting between them. The CDR3 extends over 16 amino acids. Germline values: CDR1 MGHRA, CDR2 YSYEKL. CDR3 loop: CASSHDTGSGSYEQYF. The CDR3 coding sequence is TGCGCCAGCAGCCATGATACAGGGTCAGGATCCTACGAGCAGTACTTC.

The genes are TRBV9 and TRBJ2-5; 14 positions match TRBD2. Germline V gene sequence: CDR1 SGDLS, CDR2 YYNGEE. CDR3 size: 15 residues. V shed 3 bases, J shed 3 bases, and the junction held 1 base outside the gene matches. Written as DNA, the CDR3 is TGTGCCAGCAGCGCGACTAGCGGGGGGGAAGAGACCCAGTACTTC. Residues: CASSATSGGEETQYF. The full variable domain, with the rest looked up from reference TRBV9 and TRBJ2-5, is DSGVTQTPKHLITATGQRVTLRCSPRSGDLSVYWYQQSLDQGLQFLIQYYNGEERAKGNILERFSAQQFPDLHSELNLSSLELGDSALYFCASSATSGGEETQYFGPGTRLLVL.

The chain links TRBV4-3 to TRBJ1-4; TRBD1 might be the D (5 bases). Germline V gives CDR1 LGHNA, CDR2 YSLEER. CDR3 size: 15 residues. V was pared by 4 bases and J by 0 bases, with 9 bases between. The chain's CDR3 is CASSLKQATNEKLFF. CDR3 coding DNA: TGCGCCAGCAGCCTCAAACAGGCAACTAATGAAAAACTGTTTTTT.

The chain carries TRBV5-6 and TRBJ2-7, with D tentatively TRBD2 (5 bases). Trimming took 4 bases from V and 7 from J, leaving 9 bases between them. Germline values: CDR1 SGHDT, CDR2 YYEEEE. The CDR3 contains 11 residues. In DNA form, the CDR3 reads TGTGCCAGCAGCGCTACGGGGGAGCAGTACTTC. Protein: CASSATGEQYF.

The chain combines TRBV7-9 with TRBJ2-3; TRBD2 agrees at 13 bases. The V segment lost 0 bases and the J segment 2 bases; nucleotides outside the gene matches: 2. This CDR3 comprises 17 residues. The V gene's germline CDR1 is SEHNR and CDR2 FQNEAQ (reference sequence). The CDR3: CASSLAGLAGPTDTQYF. The CDR3 nucleotides read TGTGCCAGCAGCTTAGCGGGACTAGCGGGGCCCACAGATACGCAGTATTTT. Full variable domain (remainder filled in from reference TRBV7-9 and TRBJ2-3): DTGVSQNPRHKITKRGQNVTFRCDPISEHNRLYWYRQTLGQGPEFLTYFQNEAQLEKSRLLSDRFSAERPKGSFSTLEIQRTEQGDSAMYLCASSLAGLAGPTDTQYFGPGTRLTVL.